A selection of T cell receptor beta chains follows, all from one sample in a study of shared clonotypes between healthy human individuals. Profiling relied on immunoSEQ multiplex PCR, and the TCRdb table lists in-frame clones only, not all of them. The repertoire holds about 2.3 million clones, with more than 80% as singletons. Sequencing was performed on naive CD4+ T cells from PBMCs. The receptors come from a man aged 18 to 29 in good health. Some clones in this sample may be carry-over from other donors' samples. The CDR3 runs from the conserved cysteine through the conserved F or W. The size entry is marked missing in some rows and otherwise reads once, few, many or a size class.

>TRBJ1-5|TRBV7-9|-
CASSLGSQPGQPQHF
>TRBJ1-2|TRBV6-1|-
CASSEANIYGYTF
>TRBJ1-2|TRBV28|-
CASSLKDSSYTF
>TRBJ2-2|TRBV19|-
CATTTQGDWTGELFF
>TRBJ1-1|TRBV28|-
CASLVVGLNTEAFF
>TRBJ2-5|TRBV5-4|-
CASSWDRYQETQYF
>TRBJ2-7|TRBV30|-
CAWSTSTYEQYF
>TRBJ1-4|TRBV29-1|-
CSVADNEKLFF
>TRBJ2-3|TRBV7-9|-
CASSHDKGTDTQYF
>TRBJ2-4|TRBV19|-
CASIGGGLAKNIQYF
>TRBJ2-7|TRBV7-9|-
CASSIDPGFYEQYF
>TRBJ1-1|TRBV13|-
CASSFRSRFPDRGSEAFF
>TRBJ1-1|TRBV15|-
CATGNRLSEAFF
>TRBJ2-5|TRBV6-1|-
CASSQRESNQETQYF
>TRBJ2-1|TRBV19|-
CASSIVAGRGGRGFNQFF
>TRBJ1-5|TRBV28|few
CASSTDRGHQHF
>TRBJ2-7|TRBV23-1|-
CAPVGLASYEQYF
>TRBJ1-6|TRBV25-1|-
CASTPGPYNSPLHF
>TRBJ2-5|TRBV7-9|-
CASSTTGGWETQYF
>TRBJ1-1|TRBV2|-
CASRFDGIEAFF
>TRBJ2-2|TRBV29-1|once
CSVRGTSANTGELFF
>TRBJ1-5|TRBV7-9|-
CASSLAAQPQHF
>TRBJ2-5|TRBV5-1|-
CASSLGGQGMWETQYF
>TRBJ1-5|TRBV11-2|-
CASSLEGVGNQPQHF
>TRBJ1-1|TRBV11-2|-
CASIPRGTTEAFF
>TRBJ2-1|TRBV7-7|-
CASSLGPDNEQFF
>TRBJ1-5|TRBV5-6|-
CASSLNGQGLQPQHF
>TRBJ2-7|TRBV29-1|-
CSVVSRDRIYEQYF
>TRBJ2-5|TRBV5-1|-
CASSLDVGQETQYF
>TRBJ2-3|TRBV7-9|-
CASSSYSAGTQYF
>TRBJ2-1|TRBV30|once
CAWSVQSRGEQFF
>TRBJ1-5|TRBV10-3|-
CAIRPDLNQPQHF
>TRBJ1-5|TRBV15|-
CATAGLSQPQHF
>TRBJ1-2|TRBV10-3|-
CAISESTRGGYTF
>TRBJ2-7|TRBV28|-
CASSWVAYEQYF
>TRBJ2-7|TRBV7-2|-
CASSRQGYEQYF
>TRBJ2-4|TRBV5-1|-
CASSFDRAKNIQYF
>TRBJ1-2|TRBV5-1|once
CASIYFNRAPHYGYTF
>TRBJ1-5|TRBV7-2|-
CASSLGPGTSNQPQHF
>TRBJ2-7|TRBV27|-
CASSPWTVPYEQYF
>TRBJ2-1|TRBV7-9|once
CASSSASGRMDEQFF
>TRBJ2-5|TRBV5-1|-
CASSWTARTGGAETQYF
>TRBJ1-1|TRBV7-9|-
CASSSDRTTETEAFF
>TRBJ2-5|TRBV7-9|-
CASSFGPWETQYF
>TRBJ1-1|TRBV6-1|-
CASSQLGRAIGEAFF
>TRBJ2-1|TRBV11-3|-
CASSLEGTRHKDEQFF
>TRBJ2-5|TRBV29-1|-
CSVEVRGGETQYF
>TRBJ2-4|TRBV2|-
CASITWSFRDRAKNIQYF
>TRBJ2-7|TRBV19|-
CASSIHVTALSSYEQYF